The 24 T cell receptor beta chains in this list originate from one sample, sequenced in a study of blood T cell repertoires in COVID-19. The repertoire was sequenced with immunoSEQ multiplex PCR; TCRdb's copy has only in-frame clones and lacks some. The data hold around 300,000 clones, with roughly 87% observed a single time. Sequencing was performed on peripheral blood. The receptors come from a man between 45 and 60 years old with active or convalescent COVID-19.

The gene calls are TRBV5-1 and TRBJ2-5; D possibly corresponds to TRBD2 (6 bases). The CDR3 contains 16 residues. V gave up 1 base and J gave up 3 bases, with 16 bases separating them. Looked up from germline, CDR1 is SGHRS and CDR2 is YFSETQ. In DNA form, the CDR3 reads TGCGCCAGCAGCTTGCGAGGGTTTAGCGGAGAAGAGACCCAGTACTTC. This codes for CASSLRGFSGEETQYF.

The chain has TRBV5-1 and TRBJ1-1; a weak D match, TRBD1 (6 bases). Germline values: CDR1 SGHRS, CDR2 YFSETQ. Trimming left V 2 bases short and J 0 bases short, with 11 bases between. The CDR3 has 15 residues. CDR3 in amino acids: CASSFNRAMNTEAFF. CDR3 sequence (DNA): TGCGCCAGCAGCTTTAACAGGGCGATGAACACTGAAGCTTTCTTT.

The CDR3, as DNA: TGTGCCAGTAGAATACAGGGTGACACTGAAGCTTTCTTT. This gives the protein CASRIQGDTEAFF. This rearrangement joins TRBV19 to TRBJ1-1, with D tentatively TRBD1 (6 bases). Germline CDR1 is LNHDA and CDR2 is SQIVND (reference sequence). The CDR3 extends over 13 amino acids. Trimming shortened V by 6 bases and J by 3 bases, and 11 bases separated the two germline ends. The full variable domain, rest sourced from reference TRBV19 and TRBJ1-1, is DGGITQSPKYLFRKEGQNVTLSCEQNLNHDAMYWYRQDPGQGLRLIYYSQIVNDFQKGDIAEGYSVSREKKESFPLTVTSAQKNPTAFYLCASRIQGDTEAFFGQGTRLTVV.

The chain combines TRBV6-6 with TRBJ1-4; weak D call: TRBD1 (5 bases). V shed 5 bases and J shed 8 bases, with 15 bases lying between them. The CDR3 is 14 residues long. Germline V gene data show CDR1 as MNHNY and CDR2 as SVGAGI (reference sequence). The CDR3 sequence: CASSAPGIVEKLFF. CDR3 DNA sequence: TGTGCCAGCAGTGCCCCAGGGATTGTGGAAAAACTGTTTTTT.

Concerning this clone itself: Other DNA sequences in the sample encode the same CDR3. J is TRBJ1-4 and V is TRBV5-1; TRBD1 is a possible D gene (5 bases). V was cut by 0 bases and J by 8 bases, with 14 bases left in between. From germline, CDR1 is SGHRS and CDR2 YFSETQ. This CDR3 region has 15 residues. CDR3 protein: CASSLAGRVEEKLFF. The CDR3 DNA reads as TGCGCCAGCAGCTTGGCCGGCAGGGTTGAGGAAAAACTGTTTTTT.

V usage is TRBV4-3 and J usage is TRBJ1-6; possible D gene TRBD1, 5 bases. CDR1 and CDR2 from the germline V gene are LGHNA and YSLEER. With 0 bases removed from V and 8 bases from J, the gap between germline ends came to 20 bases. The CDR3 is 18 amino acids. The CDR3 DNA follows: TGCGCCAGCAGCCAAGATGATATGACAGTAGGGTCGCATTCACCCCTCCACTTT. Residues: CASSQDDMTVGSHSPLHF.

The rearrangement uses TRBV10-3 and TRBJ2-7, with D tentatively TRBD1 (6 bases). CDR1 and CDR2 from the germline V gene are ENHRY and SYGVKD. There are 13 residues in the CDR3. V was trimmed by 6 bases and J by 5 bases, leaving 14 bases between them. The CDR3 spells CAISRTVQDEQYF. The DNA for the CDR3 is TGTGCCATCAGCAGGACAGTCCAGGACGAGCAGTACTTC.

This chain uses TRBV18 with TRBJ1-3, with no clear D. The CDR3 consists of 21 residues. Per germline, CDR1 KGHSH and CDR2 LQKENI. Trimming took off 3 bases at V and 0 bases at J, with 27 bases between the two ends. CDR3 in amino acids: CASSPLAVLPSTASSGNTIYF. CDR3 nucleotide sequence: TGTGCCAGCTCACCTTTAGCAGTACTACCCTCGACGGCGAGCTCTGGAAACACCATATATTTT.

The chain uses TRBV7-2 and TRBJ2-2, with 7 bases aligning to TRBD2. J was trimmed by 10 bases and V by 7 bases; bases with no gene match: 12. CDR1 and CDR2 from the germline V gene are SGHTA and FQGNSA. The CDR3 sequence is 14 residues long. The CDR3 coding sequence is TGTGCCAGCATCCGGGAGGCGGCGACGAAGGAGCTGTTTTTT. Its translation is CASIREAATKELFF.

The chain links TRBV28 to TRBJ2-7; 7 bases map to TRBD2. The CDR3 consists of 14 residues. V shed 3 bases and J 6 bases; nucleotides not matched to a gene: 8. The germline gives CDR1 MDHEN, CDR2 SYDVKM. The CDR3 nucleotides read TGTGCCAGCAGTTTGGGCGGGAGCTATGGCGAGCAGTACTTC. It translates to CASSLGGSYGEQYF.

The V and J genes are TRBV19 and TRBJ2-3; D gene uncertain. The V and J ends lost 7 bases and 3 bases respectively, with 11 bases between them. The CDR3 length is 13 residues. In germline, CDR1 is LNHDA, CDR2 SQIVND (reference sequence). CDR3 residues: CASTPGVTDTQYF. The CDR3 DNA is TGTGCCAGTACCCCAGGCGTGACAGATACGCAGTATTTT.

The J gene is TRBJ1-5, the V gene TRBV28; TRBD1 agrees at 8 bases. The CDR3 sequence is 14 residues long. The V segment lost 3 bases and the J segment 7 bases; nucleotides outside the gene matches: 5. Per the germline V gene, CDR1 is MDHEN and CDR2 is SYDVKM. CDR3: CASSFSGGGQPQHF. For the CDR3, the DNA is TGTGCCAGCAGTTTCTCAGGGGGCGGCCAGCCCCAGCATTTT. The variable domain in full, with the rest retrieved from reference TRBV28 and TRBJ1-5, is DVKVTQSSRYLVKRTGEKVFLECVQDMDHENMFWYRQDPGLGLRLIYFSYDVKMKEKGDIPEGYSVSREKKERFSLILESASTNQTSMYLCASSFSGGGQPQHFGDGTRLSIL.

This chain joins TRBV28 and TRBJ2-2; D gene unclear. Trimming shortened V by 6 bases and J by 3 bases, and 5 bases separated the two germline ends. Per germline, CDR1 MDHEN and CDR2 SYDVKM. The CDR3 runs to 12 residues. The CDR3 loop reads CASRADTGELFF. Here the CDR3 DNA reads TGTGCCAGCAGGGCGGACACCGGGGAGCTGTTTTTT.

The CDR3 is CASSFTKNIQYF. CDR3 bases: TGTGCCAGCAGTTTCACCAAAAACATTCAGTACTTC. The rearrangement joins TRBV12-3 or TRBV12-4 to TRBJ2-4; D unclear. Trimming removed 3 bases from V and 2 bases from J, with 2 bases in between. The CDR3 sequence is 12 residues long.

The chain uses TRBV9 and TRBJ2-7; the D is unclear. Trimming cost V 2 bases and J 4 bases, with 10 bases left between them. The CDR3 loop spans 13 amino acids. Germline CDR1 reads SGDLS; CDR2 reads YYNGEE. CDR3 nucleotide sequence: TGTGCCAGCAGCGTTGACCCAGGATACGAGCAGTACTTC. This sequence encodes CASSVDPGYEQYF.

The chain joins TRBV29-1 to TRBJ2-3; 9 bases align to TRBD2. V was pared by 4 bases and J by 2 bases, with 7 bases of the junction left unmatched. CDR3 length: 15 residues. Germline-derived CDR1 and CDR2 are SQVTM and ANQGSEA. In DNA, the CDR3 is TGCAGCGTTGGAGGCGGGGGGGGAAACACAGATACGCAGTATTTT. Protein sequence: CSVGGGGGNTDTQYF.

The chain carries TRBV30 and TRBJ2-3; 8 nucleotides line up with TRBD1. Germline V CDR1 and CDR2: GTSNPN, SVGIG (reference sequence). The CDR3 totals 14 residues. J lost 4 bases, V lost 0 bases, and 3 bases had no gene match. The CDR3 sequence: CAWSVQGGPDTQYF. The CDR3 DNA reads TGTGCCTGGAGTGTACAGGGGGGACCAGATACGCAGTATTTT. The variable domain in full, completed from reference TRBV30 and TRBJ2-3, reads SQTIHQWPATLVQPVGSPLSLECTVEGTSNPNLYWYRQAAGRGLQLLFYSVGIGQISSEVPQNLSASRPQDRQFILSSKKLLLSDSGFYLCAWSVQGGPDTQYFGPGTRLTVL.

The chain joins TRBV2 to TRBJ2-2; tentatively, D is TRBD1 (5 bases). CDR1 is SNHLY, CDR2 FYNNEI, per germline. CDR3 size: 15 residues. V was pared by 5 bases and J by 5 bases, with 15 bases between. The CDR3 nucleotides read TGTGCCAGCAGTCAACCCCCCAGGGATACCGGGGAGCTGTTTTTT. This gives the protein CASSQPPRDTGELFF.

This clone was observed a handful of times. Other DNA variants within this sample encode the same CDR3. In DNA, the CDR3 is TGCGCCAGCAGCCCGAGCGGGAGTTCCTACAATGAGCAGTTCTTC. Amino acids: CASSPSGSSYNEQFF. This chain links TRBV5-1 with TRBJ2-1; 8 bases line up with TRBD2. This CDR3 contains 15 residues. Germline CDR1 SGHRS, CDR2 YFSETQ. V lost 4 bases, J lost 1 base, and 4 bases stayed unmatched. Supplemented by reference TRBV5-1 and TRBJ2-1, the full variable domain reads KAGVTQTPRYLIKTRGQQVTLSCSPISGHRSVSWYQQTPGQGLQFLFEYFSETQRNKGNFPGRFSGRQFSNSRSEMNVSTLELGDSALYLCASSPSGSSYNEQFFGPGTRLTVL.

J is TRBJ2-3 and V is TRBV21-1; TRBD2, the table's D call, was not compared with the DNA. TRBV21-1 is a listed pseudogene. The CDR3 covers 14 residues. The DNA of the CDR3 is TGTGCCAGCAGCAAAGAAACGGGGACAGATACGCAGTATTTT. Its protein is CASSKETGTDTQYF.

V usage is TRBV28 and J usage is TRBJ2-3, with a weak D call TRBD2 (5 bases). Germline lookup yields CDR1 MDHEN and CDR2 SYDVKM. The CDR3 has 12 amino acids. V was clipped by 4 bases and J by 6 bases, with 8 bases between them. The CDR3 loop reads CASSSGVDTQYF. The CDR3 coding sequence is TGTGCCAGCAGTTCCGGGGTGGATACGCAGTATTTT.

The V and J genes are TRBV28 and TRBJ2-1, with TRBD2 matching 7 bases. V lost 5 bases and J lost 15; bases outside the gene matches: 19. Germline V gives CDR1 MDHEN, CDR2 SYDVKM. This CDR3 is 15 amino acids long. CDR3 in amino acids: CASSPPSVAGLAGFF. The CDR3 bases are TGTGCCAGCAGTCCACCGTCGGTAGCGGGTTTGGCGGGGTTCTTC.

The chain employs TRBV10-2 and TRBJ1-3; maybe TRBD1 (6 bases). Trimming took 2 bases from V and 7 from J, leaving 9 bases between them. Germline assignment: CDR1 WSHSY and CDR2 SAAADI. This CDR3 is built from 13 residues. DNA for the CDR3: TGCGCCAGCAGTGAGATCACAGGGAACACCATATATTTT. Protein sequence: CASSEITGNTIYF.

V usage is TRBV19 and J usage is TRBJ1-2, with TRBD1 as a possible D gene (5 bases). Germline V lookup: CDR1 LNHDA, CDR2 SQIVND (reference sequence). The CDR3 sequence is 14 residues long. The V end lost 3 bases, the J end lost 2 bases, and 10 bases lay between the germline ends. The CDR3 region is CASSITAGNYGYTF. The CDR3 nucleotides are TGTGCCAGTAGTATTACGGCAGGGAACTATGGCTACACCTTC.